This entry is about one T cell receptor beta chain. Its cognate antigen is unknown. The entry originates in a study of shared clonotypes between healthy human individuals. Study summary: Per-donor plates numbered three CD4 naive, three CD4 memory, two CD8 naive and one CD8 memory. Study-level results: Naive subsets typically showed greater estimated richness than memory subsets.

Several immunoSEQ 96-well plates shared each subset's DNA, each plate a replicate. Generated by immunoSEQ multiplex PCR, the TCRdb table keeps only in-frame clones and is missing some. The table includes about 2.1 million clones, about 94% detected once. CDR1 MDHEN and CDR2 SYDVKM come from the germline V gene. This CDR3 has 13 residues. With 3 bases removed from V and 5 bases from J, the gap between germline ends came to 7 bases. CD45RO negativity and positive selection for CCR7 defined naive CD8 cells, a population that excluded terminally differentiated effector memory CD45RA+ cells. Nashville, Tennessee was home to all donors, each a Caucasian adult.

The receptor's source is a man aged 18 to 35 in good health. Some clones in this sample may be carry-over from other donors' samples. The sequencing input was naive CD8+ T cells from PBMCs. This sequence joins TRBV28 and TRBJ1-4; no clear D. CDR3 coding DNA: TGTGCCAGCAGTTTTCTTTACAATGAAAAACTGTTTTTT. Protein product: CASSFLYNEKLFF.